The 30 T cell receptor beta chains below come from one sample, sequenced in a study of blood T cell repertoires in COVID-19 (TCRdb year 2020). Library preparation employed the immunoSEQ multiplex PCR assay. TCRdb limited this immuneACCESS table to in-frame rearrangements with V and J called. A share of clones is missing; checked studies link under half to unresolved V genes, and the rest is unexplained. A total of 90,000 to 130,000 clones appear in this sample, around 84% of them only once. The ten largest clonotypes hold 1.4% to 1.5% of the sample. Sequencing was done on a sample of peripheral blood. The receptors were gathered from a man aged 35-49 years with acute or convalescent COVID-19.

This sequence joins TRBV19 and TRBJ2-1, with D possibly being TRBD1 (5 bases). Deletions cut 7 bases from V and 1 base from J, with 14 bases between. CDR1 and CDR2 (germline): LNHDA, SQIVND (reference sequence). The CDR3 runs to 15 residues. DNA for the CDR3: TGTGCCAGTACGCCCCAGGGCCTTTCCTACAATGAGCAGTTCTTC. Translation: CASTPQGLSYNEQFF. Full variable domain (missing parts from reference TRBV19 and TRBJ2-1): DGGITQSPKYLFRKEGQNVTLSCEQNLNHDAMYWYRQDPGQGLRLIYYSQIVNDFQKGDIAEGYSVSREKKESFPLTVTSAQKNPTAFYLCASTPQGLSYNEQFFGPGTRLTVL.

There are a few counts of this clone. The chain carries TRBV28 and TRBJ1-6, with unresolved D. Germline V gene data show CDR1 as MDHEN and CDR2 as SYDVKM. The CDR3 consists of 12 residues. V was clipped by 2 bases and J by 8 bases, with 4 bases between them. Here the CDR3 DNA reads TGTGCCAGCAGTTTAATCTATTCACCCCTCCACTTT. Amino acids: CASSLIYSPLHF. The complete variable domain, with remaining parts taken from reference TRBV28 and TRBJ1-6, reads DVKVTQSSRYLVKRTGEKVFLECVQDMDHENMFWYRQDPGLGLRLIYFSYDVKMKEKGDIPEGYSVSREKKERFSLILESASTNQTSMYLCASSLIYSPLHFGNGTRLTVT.

The V and J genes are TRBV11-2 and TRBJ2-5; a possible D gene is TRBD1 (6 bases). Germline V gives CDR1 SGHAT, CDR2 FQNNGV. The CDR3 loop spans 13 amino acids. V was clipped by 5 bases and J by 4 bases, with 11 bases between them. The CDR3 sequence is CASSPQGIETQYF. CDR3 in DNA: TGTGCCAGCAGCCCGCAGGGGATAGAGACCCAGTACTTC.

The table lists this clone with a few counts. For the CDR3, the DNA is TGTGCCAGCAGCCAAGATACAGGGGCGGGGGAGACCCAGTACTTC. It codes for CASSQDTGAGETQYF. The J gene is TRBJ2-5, the V gene TRBV3-1 (or the pseudogene TRBV3-2); maybe TRBD1 (7 bases). This CDR3 is 15 amino acids long. V lost 0 bases, J lost 5 bases, and 13 bases lay in between. The germline V gene encodes CDR1 LGHDT and CDR2 YNNKEL (reference sequence).

This clone has just a few counts. V and J are TRBV28 and TRBJ2-6; D is possibly TRBD2 (6 bases). This CDR3 has 15 residues. V lost 2 bases and J lost 2, with 7 bases in between. Per the germline V gene, CDR1 is MDHEN and CDR2 is SYDVKM. The DNA for the CDR3 is TGTGCCAGCAGTTTAGGGGGGACTGGGGCCAACGTCCTGACTTTC. Amino acid sequence: CASSLGGTGANVLTF. Combining the CDR3 with reference TRBV28 and TRBJ2-6 gives the whole variable domain DVKVTQSSRYLVKRTGEKVFLECVQDMDHENMFWYRQDPGLGLRLIYFSYDVKMKEKGDIPEGYSVSREKKERFSLILESASTNQTSMYLCASSLGGTGANVLTFGAGSRLTVL.

The V call is TRBV5-1, the J call TRBJ1-5, with 7 bases that match TRBD1. The CDR3 runs 14 residues. CDR1 SGHRS and CDR2 YFSETQ come from the germline V gene. V lost 0 bases, J lost 7 bases, and 4 bases stayed unmatched. The CDR3 bases are TGCGCCAGCAGCTTGGTCACAGGGGTCCAGCCCCAGCATTTT. Its protein product is CASSLVTGVQPQHF. Complete variable domain (other parts from reference TRBV5-1 and TRBJ1-5): KAGVTQTPRYLIKTRGQQVTLSCSPISGHRSVSWYQQTPGQGLQFLFEYFSETQRNKGNFPGRFSGRQFSNSRSEMNVSTLELGDSALYLCASSLVTGVQPQHFGDGTRLSIL.

The chain couples TRBV12-3 or TRBV12-4 to TRBJ1-2; the D gene is possibly TRBD1 (5 bases). This CDR3 has 12 residues. The germline V and J ends were trimmed by 6 bases and 8 bases, with 13 bases remaining between them. CDR3: CASRNRRGGYTF. The CDR3 DNA is TGTGCCAGCAGGAACAGAAGGGGCGGCTACACCTTC.

This clone was seen more than once but under ten times. The rearrangement joins TRBV7-8 to TRBJ1-1; 9 nucleotides match TRBD1. Germline CDR1 reads SGHVS; CDR2 reads FQNEAQ. The CDR3 covers 14 residues. J was trimmed by 6 bases and V by 4 bases; bases with no gene match: 6. The CDR3 bases are TGTGCCAGCAGCTGGGACAGGGCGAGCCCTGAAGCTTTCTTT. This encodes CASSWDRASPEAFF.

This chain uses TRBV4-2 with TRBJ1-5; the match to TRBD1 covers 8 bases. CDR3 length equals 16 residues. V gave up 0 bases and J gave up 6 bases; unmatched junction bases: 7. In germline, CDR1 is LGHNA, CDR2 YNFKEQ. The CDR3 nucleotides read TGTGCCAGCAGCCAAGATCGCCCGACAGGGGTTCAGCCCCAGCATTTT. This codes for CASSQDRPTGVQPQHF.

This clone was detected once. The junction does not match germline at one end; this may be a read error. The rearrangement links TRBV15 to TRBJ2-5; D remains unclear. From germline, CDR1 is LNHNV and CDR2 YYDKDF (reference sequence). The CDR3 runs 14 residues. Here the CDR3 DNA reads TGTGCCACCAGCAGATCTAGTCTCCAAGGGACCCAGTACTTC. Its protein product is CATSRSSLQGTQYF.

This clone turned up a few times. The chain employs TRBV7-2 and TRBJ1-1; D is possibly TRBD1 (5 bases). V dropped 0 bases and J dropped 4 bases, with 9 bases sitting between them. Germline lookup yields CDR1 SGHTA and CDR2 FQGNSA. The CDR3 contains 14 residues. CDR3 residues: CASSLAFRATEAFF. The CDR3 DNA follows: TGTGCCAGCAGCTTAGCGTTCAGGGCCACTGAAGCTTTCTTT.

This rearrangement joins TRBV5-6 to TRBJ2-1; D is undetermined. The CDR3 loop spans 11 amino acids. The V gene lost 0 bases and the J gene lost 12 bases, with 7 bases spanning the gap. Germline-derived CDR1 and CDR2 are SGHDT and YYEEEE. The CDR3 here is CASSLGPRQFF. CDR3 in DNA: TGTGCCAGCAGCTTGGGCCCCAGGCAGTTCTTC.

This chain connects TRBV3-1 (or the pseudogene TRBV3-2) to TRBJ2-5; TRBD2 matches 11 bases. This CDR3 is built from 15 residues. Germline lookup yields CDR1 LGHDT and CDR2 YNNKEL (reference sequence). J was trimmed by 5 bases and V by 8 bases; bases with no gene match: 10. CDR3 amino acids: CASSTLAGGLETQYF. The CDR3 bases are TGTGCCAGCTCCACCCTAGCGGGGGGTTTGGAGACCCAGTACTTC.

This sequence joins TRBV4-2 and TRBJ1-6; D is perhaps TRBD1 (6 bases). CDR3 length: 15 residues. Germline assignment: CDR1 LGHNA and CDR2 YNFKEQ. The V gene lost 0 bases and the J gene lost 5 bases, with 8 bases spanning the gap. This CDR3 is CASSQDRGHNSPLHF. CDR3 in DNA: TGTGCCAGCAGCCAAGACAGGGGTCATAATTCACCCCTCCACTTT.

The CDR3 nucleotides read TGTGCCAGCAGCTCCCAAAGGGCTAGCGGGGGGGAGCAGTACTTC. Its translation: CASSSQRASGGEQYF. V and J are TRBV7-2 and TRBJ2-7; 11 bases fit TRBD2. The trim removed 4 bases at V and 7 bases at J, leaving 9 bases unmatched. The CDR3 covers 15 residues. Germline V gene lookup returns CDR1 SGHTA and CDR2 FQGNSA.

The chain couples TRBV5-6 to TRBJ1-2; 8 bases agree with TRBD1. After removal of 1 base from V and 0 bases from J, the junction contained 11 bases not matched to a gene. The germline CDR1 and CDR2 sequences are SGHDT and YYEEEE. The CDR3 runs 18 residues. CDR3 sequence (DNA): TGTGCCAGCAGCTTGTTTAGCCCTGGGACAGGATCTAACTATGGCTACACCTTC. Translation gives CASSLFSPGTGSNYGYTF.

The rearrangement uses TRBV28 and TRBJ1-6; TRBD1 matches at 10 bases. V lost 5 bases, J lost 10 bases, and 5 bases stayed unmatched. Germline assignment: CDR1 MDHEN and CDR2 SYDVKM. The CDR3 is 14 amino acids. In nucleotides, the CDR3 is TGTGCCAGCAGTGGGACAGGGGAAAGGTCACCCCTCCACTTT. It translates to CASSGTGERSPLHF.

The chain has TRBV5-1 and TRBJ2-7; tentatively, D is TRBD1 (9 bases). Germline loops: CDR1 SGHRS, CDR2 YFSETQ. CDR3 length equals 19 residues. Trimming took off 3 bases at V and 4 bases at J, with 29 bases between the two ends. CDR3 loop: CASSSGMGQGKTGGYEQYF. The CDR3 bases are TGCGCCAGCAGCTCTGGGATGGGACAGGGAAAGACGGGAGGGTACGAGCAGTACTTC.

V usage is TRBV5-1 and J usage is TRBJ2-5; 11 nucleotides align to TRBD1. There are 15 residues in the CDR3. Trimming removed 6 bases from V and 1 base from J; junction bases left unmatched: 5. Germline loops: CDR1 SGHRS, CDR2 YFSETQ. Here the CDR3 reads CASNTGTGGQETQYF. The CDR3 DNA reads TGCGCCAGCAATACCGGGACAGGGGGCCAAGAGACCCAGTACTTC.

The rearrangement uses TRBV6-5 and TRBJ1-5; the D is unclear. V shed 7 bases and J shed 0 bases, with 10 bases lying between them. Per germline, CDR1 MNHEY and CDR2 SVGAGI. The CDR3 runs to 14 residues. CDR3 bases: TGTGCCAGCAAAGGCGGATATAGCAATCAGCCCCAGCATTTT. Its protein is CASKGGYSNQPQHF.

The chain employs TRBV4-2 and TRBJ1-5; TRBD1 agrees at 7 bases. The CDR3 runs to 15 residues. The germline CDR1 and CDR2 sequences are LGHNA and YNFKEQ. V lost 1 base, J lost 1 base, and 1 base stayed unmatched. The CDR3 region is CASSQARGSNQPQHF. The CDR3 nucleotides read TGTGCCAGCAGCCAAGCCAGGGGGAGCAATCAGCCCCAGCATTTT.

The V call is TRBV5-1, the J call TRBJ2-3, with TRBD2 matching over 15 bases. The trim removed 0 bases at V and 1 base at J, leaving 6 bases unmatched. The germline V gene encodes CDR1 SGHRS and CDR2 YFSETQ. The CDR3 runs to 19 residues. This CDR3 is CASSLGTGTSGGRTDTQYF. The CDR3 bases are TGCGCCAGCAGCTTGGGGACCGGGACTAGCGGGGGGCGCACAGATACGCAGTATTTT.

The gene calls are TRBV6-5 and TRBJ2-4; D not certain. CDR3 length: 15 amino acids. V gave up 6 bases and J gave up 0 bases, with 12 bases separating them. Germline assignment: CDR1 MNHEY and CDR2 SVGAGI. CDR3 in amino acids: CASRLTRVAKNIQYF. Written as DNA, the CDR3 is TGTGCCAGCAGACTCACACGGGTAGCCAAAAACATTCAGTACTTC.

This chain joins TRBV10-2 and TRBJ2-3; TRBD2 agrees at 12 bases. V shed 3 bases and J 3 bases; nucleotides not matched to a gene: 4. Germline CDR1 WSHSY, CDR2 SAAADI. This CDR3 has 16 amino acids. CDR3 residues: CASSDPSGRGTDTQYF. CDR3 DNA sequence: TGCGCCAGCAGTGATCCTAGCGGGAGGGGAACAGATACGCAGTATTTT.

This clone occurred once. V gene TRBV28 combines with J gene TRBJ1-1; D ambiguous. This CDR3 is 14 amino acids long. Per germline, CDR1 MDHEN and CDR2 SYDVKM. V gave up 6 bases and J gave up 2 bases, with 13 bases separating them. CDR3 region: CASRVTRGNTEAFF. CDR3 in DNA: TGTGCCAGCAGGGTTACCCGAGGAAACACTGAAGCTTTCTTT.

The rearrangement uses TRBV7-3 and TRBJ2-1; TRBD1 aligns across 9 bases. Unmatched junction bases numbered 8, after V lost 5 bases and J lost 6 bases. Looked up from germline, CDR1 is SGHTA and CDR2 is FQGTGA. The CDR3 is made up of 15 amino acids. The CDR3 DNA reads TGTGCCAGCAGCAAAGGGGGACAGGGTACCAATGAGCAGTTCTTC. It yields the protein CASSKGGQGTNEQFF.

The rearrangement joins TRBV5-1 to TRBJ1-4; weak D call: TRBD1 (5 bases). Trimming left V 3 bases short and J 5 bases short, with 11 bases between. Per germline, CDR1 SGHRS and CDR2 YFSETQ. The CDR3 loop spans 14 amino acids. The CDR3 DNA is TGCGCCAGCAGCTCGGGACGGGGGAATGAAAAACTGTTTTTT. It encodes CASSSGRGNEKLFF.

The chain uses TRBV12-3 or TRBV12-4 and TRBJ1-3, with 7 nucleotides matching TRBD1. The CDR3 covers 11 residues. The ends lost 6 bases at V and 9 bases at J; junction bases unmatched: 2. The CDR3 sequence is CASSRGSTIYF. In DNA, the CDR3 is TGTGCCAGCAGCAGGGGGTCCACCATATATTTT.

The V and J genes are TRBV25-1 and TRBJ1-5; TRBD1 might be the D (6 bases). CDR1 MGHDK and CDR2 SYGVNS come from the germline V gene. The V end was cut by 3 bases, the J end by 4 bases, with 13 bases between. The CDR3 has 15 amino acids. CDR3 protein: CASSDRGLGNQPQHF. CDR3 in DNA: TGTGCCAGCAGTGACAGGGGTTTGGGGAATCAGCCCCAGCATTTT.

The chain recombines TRBV20-1 with TRBJ1-5; possible D gene TRBD1, 6 bases. CDR3 length: 14 amino acids. Germline CDR1 and CDR2: DFQATT and SNEGSKA (reference sequence). The V end was cut by 3 bases, the J end by 0 bases, with 9 bases between. CDR3 nucleotide sequence: TGCAGTGCTAGTAGGGACATTAGCAATCAGCCCCAGCATTTT. This translates into CSASRDISNQPQHF.